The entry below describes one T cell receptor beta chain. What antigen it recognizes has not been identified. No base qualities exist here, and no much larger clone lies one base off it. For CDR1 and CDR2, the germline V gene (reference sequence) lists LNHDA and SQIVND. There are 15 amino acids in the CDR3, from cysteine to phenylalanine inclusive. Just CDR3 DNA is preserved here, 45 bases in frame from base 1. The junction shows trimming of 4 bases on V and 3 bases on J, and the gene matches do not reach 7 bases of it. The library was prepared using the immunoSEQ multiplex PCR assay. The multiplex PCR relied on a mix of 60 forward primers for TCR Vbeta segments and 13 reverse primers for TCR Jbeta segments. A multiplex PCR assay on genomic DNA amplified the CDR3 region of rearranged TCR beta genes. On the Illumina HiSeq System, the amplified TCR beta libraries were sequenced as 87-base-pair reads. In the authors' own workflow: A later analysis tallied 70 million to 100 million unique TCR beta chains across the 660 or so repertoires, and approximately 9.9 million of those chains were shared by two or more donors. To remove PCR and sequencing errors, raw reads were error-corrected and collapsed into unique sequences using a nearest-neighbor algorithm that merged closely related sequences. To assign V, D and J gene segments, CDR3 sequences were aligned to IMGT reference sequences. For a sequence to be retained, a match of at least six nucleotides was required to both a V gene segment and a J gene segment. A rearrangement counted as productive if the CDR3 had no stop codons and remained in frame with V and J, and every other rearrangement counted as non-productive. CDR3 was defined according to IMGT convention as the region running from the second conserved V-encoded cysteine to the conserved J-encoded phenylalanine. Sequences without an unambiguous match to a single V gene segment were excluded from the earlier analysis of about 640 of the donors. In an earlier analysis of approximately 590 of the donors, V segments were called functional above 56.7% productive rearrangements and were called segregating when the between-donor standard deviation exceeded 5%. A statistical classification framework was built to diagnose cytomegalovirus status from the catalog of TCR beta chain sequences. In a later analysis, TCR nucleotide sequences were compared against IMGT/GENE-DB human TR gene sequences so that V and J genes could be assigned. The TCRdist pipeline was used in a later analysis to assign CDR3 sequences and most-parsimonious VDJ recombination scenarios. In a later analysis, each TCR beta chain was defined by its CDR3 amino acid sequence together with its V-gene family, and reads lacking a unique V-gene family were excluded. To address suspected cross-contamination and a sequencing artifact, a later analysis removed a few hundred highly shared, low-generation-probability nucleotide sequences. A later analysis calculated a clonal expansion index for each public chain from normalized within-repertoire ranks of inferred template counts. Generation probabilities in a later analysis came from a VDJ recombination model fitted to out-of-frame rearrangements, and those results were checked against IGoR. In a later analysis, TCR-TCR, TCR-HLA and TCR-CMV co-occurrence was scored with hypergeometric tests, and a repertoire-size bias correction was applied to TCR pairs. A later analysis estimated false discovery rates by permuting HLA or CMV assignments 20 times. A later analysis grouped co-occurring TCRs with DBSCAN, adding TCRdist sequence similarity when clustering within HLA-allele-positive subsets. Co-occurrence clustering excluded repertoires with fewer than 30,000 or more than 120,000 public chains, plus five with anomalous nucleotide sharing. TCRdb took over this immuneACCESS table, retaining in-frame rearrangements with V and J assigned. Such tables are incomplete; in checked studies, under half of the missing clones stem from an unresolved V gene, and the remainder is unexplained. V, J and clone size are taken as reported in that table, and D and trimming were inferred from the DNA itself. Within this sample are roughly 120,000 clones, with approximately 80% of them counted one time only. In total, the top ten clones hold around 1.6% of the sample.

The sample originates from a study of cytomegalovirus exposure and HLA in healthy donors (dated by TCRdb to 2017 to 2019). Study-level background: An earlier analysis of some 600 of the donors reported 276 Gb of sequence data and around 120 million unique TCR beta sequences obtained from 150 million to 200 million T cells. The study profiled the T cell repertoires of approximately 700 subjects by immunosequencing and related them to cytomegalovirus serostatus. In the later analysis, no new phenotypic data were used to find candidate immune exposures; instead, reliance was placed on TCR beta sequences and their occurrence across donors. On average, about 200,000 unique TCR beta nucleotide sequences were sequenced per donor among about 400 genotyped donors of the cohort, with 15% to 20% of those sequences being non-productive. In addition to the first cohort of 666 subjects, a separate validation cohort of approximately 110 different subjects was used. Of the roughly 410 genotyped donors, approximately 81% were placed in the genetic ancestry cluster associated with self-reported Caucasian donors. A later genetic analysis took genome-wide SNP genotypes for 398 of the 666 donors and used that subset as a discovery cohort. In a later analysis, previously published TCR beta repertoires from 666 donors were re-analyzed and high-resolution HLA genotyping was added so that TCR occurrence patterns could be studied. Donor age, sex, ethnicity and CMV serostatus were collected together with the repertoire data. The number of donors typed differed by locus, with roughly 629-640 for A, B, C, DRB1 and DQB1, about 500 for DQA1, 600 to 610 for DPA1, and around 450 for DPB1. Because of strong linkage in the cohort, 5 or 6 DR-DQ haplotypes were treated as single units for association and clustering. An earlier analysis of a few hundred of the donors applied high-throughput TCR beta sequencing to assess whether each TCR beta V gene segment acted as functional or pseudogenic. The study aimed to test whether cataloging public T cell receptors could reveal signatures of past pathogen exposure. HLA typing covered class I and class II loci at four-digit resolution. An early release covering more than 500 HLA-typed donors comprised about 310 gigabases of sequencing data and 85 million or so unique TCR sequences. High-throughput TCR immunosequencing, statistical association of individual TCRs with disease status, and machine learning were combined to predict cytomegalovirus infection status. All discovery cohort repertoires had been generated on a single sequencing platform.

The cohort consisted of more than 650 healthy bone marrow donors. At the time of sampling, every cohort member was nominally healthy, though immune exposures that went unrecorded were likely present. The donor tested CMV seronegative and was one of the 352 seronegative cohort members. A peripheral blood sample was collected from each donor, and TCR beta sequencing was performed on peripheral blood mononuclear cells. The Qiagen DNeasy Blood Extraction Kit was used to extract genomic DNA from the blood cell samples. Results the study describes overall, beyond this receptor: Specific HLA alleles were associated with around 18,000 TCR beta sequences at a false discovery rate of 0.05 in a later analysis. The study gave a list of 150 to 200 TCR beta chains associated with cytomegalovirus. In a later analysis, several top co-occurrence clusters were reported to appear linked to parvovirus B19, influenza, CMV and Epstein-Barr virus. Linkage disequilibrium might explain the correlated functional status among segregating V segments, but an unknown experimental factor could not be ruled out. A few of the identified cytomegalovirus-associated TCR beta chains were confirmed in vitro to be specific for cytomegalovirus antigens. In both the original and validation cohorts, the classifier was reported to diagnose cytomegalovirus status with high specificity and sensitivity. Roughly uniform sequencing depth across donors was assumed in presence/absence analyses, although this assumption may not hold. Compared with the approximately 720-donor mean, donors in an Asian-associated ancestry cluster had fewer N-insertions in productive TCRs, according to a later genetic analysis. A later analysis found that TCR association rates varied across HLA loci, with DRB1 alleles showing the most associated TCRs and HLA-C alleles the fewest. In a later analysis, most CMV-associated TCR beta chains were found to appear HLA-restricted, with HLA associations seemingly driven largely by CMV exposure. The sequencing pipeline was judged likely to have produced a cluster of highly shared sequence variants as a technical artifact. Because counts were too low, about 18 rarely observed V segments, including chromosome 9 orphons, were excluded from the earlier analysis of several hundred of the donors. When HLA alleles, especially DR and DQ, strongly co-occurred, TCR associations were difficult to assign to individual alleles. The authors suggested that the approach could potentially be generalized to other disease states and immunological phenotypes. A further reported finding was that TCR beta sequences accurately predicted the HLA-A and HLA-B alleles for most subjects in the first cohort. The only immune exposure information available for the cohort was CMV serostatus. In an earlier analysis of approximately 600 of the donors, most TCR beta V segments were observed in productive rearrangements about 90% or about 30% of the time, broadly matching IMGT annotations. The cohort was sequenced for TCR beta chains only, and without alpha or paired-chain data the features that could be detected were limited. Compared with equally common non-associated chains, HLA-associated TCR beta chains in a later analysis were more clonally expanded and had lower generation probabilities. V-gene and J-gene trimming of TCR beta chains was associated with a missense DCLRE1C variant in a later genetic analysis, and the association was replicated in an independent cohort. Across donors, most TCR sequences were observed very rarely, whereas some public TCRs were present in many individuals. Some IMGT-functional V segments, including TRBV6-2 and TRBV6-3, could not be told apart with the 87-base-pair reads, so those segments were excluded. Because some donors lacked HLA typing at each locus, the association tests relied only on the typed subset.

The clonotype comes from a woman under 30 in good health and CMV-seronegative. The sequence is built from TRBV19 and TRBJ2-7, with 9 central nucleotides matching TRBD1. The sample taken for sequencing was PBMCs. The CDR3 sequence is CASSNPGTGIYEQYF. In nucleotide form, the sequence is TGTGCCAGTAGTAACCCCGGGACAGGGATCTACGAGCAGTACTTC.